These 13 T cell receptor beta chains came from one sample sequenced in a study of shared clonotypes between healthy human individuals. Clones were sequenced by immunoSEQ multiplex PCR, and TCRdb holds only the in-frame ones, with some missing. Here the sample spans roughly 2,500,000 clones, 93% being singletons. Material for sequencing was naive CD4+ T cells from PBMCs. As to subset: CD45RA+ positively selected. Receptors originate from a man aged 18 to 29 in good health. Some clones in this sample may be carry-over from other donors' samples.

Points on this clone: The sample holds other DNA sequences that translate to the same CDR3. The chain uses TRBV6-5 and TRBJ1-1; D is perhaps TRBD1 (5 bases). The CDR3 is 14 residues long. Trimming left V 2 bases short and J 0 bases short, with 7 bases between. Germline V gene sequence: CDR1 MNHEY, CDR2 SVGAGI. CDR3 protein: CASSYGGMNTEAFF. Here the CDR3 DNA reads TGTGCCAGCAGTTACGGGGGGATGAACACTGAAGCTTTCTTT.

The chain employs TRBV27 and TRBJ1-3, with D tentatively TRBD1 (6 bases). The CDR3 runs to 16 residues. Trimming pared 5 bases from V and 0 bases from J, leaving 14 bases between. CDR1 and CDR2 from the germline V gene are MNHEY and SMNVEV (reference sequence). CDR3 sequence: CASSARGVFSGNTIYF. The DNA for the CDR3 is TGTGCCAGCAGTGCCAGGGGCGTATTCTCTGGAAACACCATATATTTT.

The chain recombines TRBV6-5 with TRBJ1-2; D gene ambiguous. The CDR3 contains 13 residues. Germline CDR1 is MNHEY and CDR2 is SVGAGI. Trimming shortened V by 6 bases and J by 7 bases, and 15 bases separated the two germline ends. CDR3 protein: CASRKPGAGGYTF. The CDR3 nucleotides read TGTGCCAGCAGAAAACCGGGCGCCGGTGGCTACACCTTC.

The chain uses TRBV14 and TRBJ2-7; D perhaps matches TRBD2 (6 bases). The V end was cut by 3 bases, the J end by 1 base, with 13 bases between. The CDR3 spans 15 residues. The V gene's germline CDR1 is SGHDN and CDR2 FVKESK. CDR3 residues: CASSHRRDRSYEQYF. As DNA, the CDR3 is TGTGCCAGCAGCCATAGGCGGGATCGGTCCTACGAGCAGTACTTC.

To note about this clone: The same CDR3 also results from other DNA sequences found in this sample. The V call is TRBV7-9, the J call TRBJ2-3; 9 bases line up with TRBD2. V dropped 3 bases and J dropped 2; count of bases not matched to a gene: 3. CDR1 is SEHNR and CDR2 is FQNEAQ in the germline V gene (reference sequence). This CDR3 has 15 amino acids. In DNA form, the CDR3 reads TGTGCCAGCAGCTTGCTAGCGGGGCTCACAGATACGCAGTATTTT. Encoded protein: CASSLLAGLTDTQYF.

V gene TRBV10-3 combines with J gene TRBJ2-3; no clear D gene. This CDR3 region has 13 residues. V was shortened by 5 bases and J by 0 bases, with 6 bases between the two germline ends. The germline V gene encodes CDR1 ENHRY and CDR2 SYGVKD. The CDR3 loop is CAISPASTDTQYF. The DNA of the CDR3 is TGTGCCATCAGTCCCGCTAGCACAGATACGCAGTATTTT.

This chain joins TRBV27 and TRBJ1-2, with D perhaps matching TRBD1 (5 bases). The V gene lost 5 bases and the J gene lost 2 bases, with 12 bases spanning the gap. This CDR3 comprises 14 residues. Germline CDR1 and CDR2: MNHEY and SMNVEV (reference sequence). CDR3 loop: CASSLLAGNYGYTF. Here the CDR3 DNA reads TGTGCCAGCAGTCTACTGGCAGGGAACTATGGCTACACCTTC.

The chain combines TRBV5-1 with TRBJ2-5; D uncertain. Germline CDR1 and CDR2: SGHRS and YFSETQ. The V gene lost 2 bases and the J gene lost 5 bases, with 7 bases spanning the gap. This CDR3 contains 12 residues. CDR3 DNA: TGCGCCAGCAGCTTCAGCCGGGAGACCCAGTACTTC. Amino acid sequence: CASSFSRETQYF.

Worth noting for this clone: Additional DNA sequences in this sample encode the identical CDR3. This rearrangement joins TRBV6-6 to TRBJ2-2; unclear D gene. CDR3 size: 14 residues. Germline CDR1 is MNHNY and CDR2 is SVGAGI (reference sequence). V dropped 3 bases and J dropped 1 base, with 6 bases sitting between them. Here the CDR3 reads CASSYSENTGELFF. For the CDR3, the DNA is TGTGCCAGCAGTTATTCGGAGAACACCGGGGAGCTGTTTTTT.

The chain links TRBV13 to TRBJ2-5; tentatively, D is TRBD1 (6 bases). Germline lookup yields CDR1 PRHDT and CDR2 FYEKMQ (reference sequence). The CDR3 is made up of 13 amino acids. Trimming took off 4 bases at V and 4 bases at J, with 10 bases between the two ends. CDR3: CASSSQGLETQYF. Here the CDR3 DNA reads TGTGCCAGCAGCTCACAGGGTTTAGAGACCCAGTACTTC. Combining the CDR3 with reference TRBV13 and TRBJ2-5 gives the whole variable domain AAGVIQSPRHLIKEKRETATLKCYPIPRHDTVYWYQQGPGQDPQFLISFYEKMQSDKGSIPDRFSAQQFSDYHSELNMSSLELGDSALYFCASSSQGLETQYFGPGTRLLVL.

This sequence joins TRBV28 and TRBJ2-5; D possibly corresponds to TRBD2 (7 bases). The CDR3 extends over 17 amino acids. The germline V and J ends were trimmed by 5 bases and 5 bases, with 24 bases remaining between them. CDR1 and CDR2 from the germline V gene are MDHEN and SYDVKM. The CDR3 DNA reads TGTGCCAGCAGTCCCCAGAGGGGGAGGGCCCTCGGTGAGACCCAGTACTTC. This gives the protein CASSPQRGRALGETQYF.

The V call is TRBV9, the J call TRBJ2-3; 10 positions agree with TRBD1. The V gene's germline CDR1 is SGDLS and CDR2 YYNGEE. The CDR3 totals 16 residues. V lost 3 bases to trimming and J lost 2 bases; unmatched junction nucleotides: 6. CDR3 in amino acids: CASSGPGTGATDTQYF. The CDR3 DNA sequence: TGTGCCAGCAGCGGCCCTGGGACAGGGGCCACAGATACGCAGTATTTT.

The chain recombines TRBV28 with TRBJ1-2, with a tentative D call TRBD1 (5 bases). CDR1 is MDHEN, CDR2 SYDVKM, per germline. The germline V and J ends were trimmed by 4 bases and 5 bases, with 17 bases remaining between them. CDR3 length equals 15 residues. Here the CDR3 reads CASSYGSQGWYGYTF. CDR3 bases: TGTGCCAGCAGTTATGGGTCCCAGGGATGGTATGGCTACACCTTC.